Presented here are 2 T cell receptor beta chains from one specimen sequenced in a study of identical twins. TCRdb redid the calling of the 5' RACE reads with MiXCR, one entry per CDR3 protein. The sample yields around 570,000 distinct CDR3 sequences, just under 10% seen once. These same data were also listed under a study on yellow fever vaccine responses in identical twins.

The sample taken for sequencing was PBMCs. These receptors came from a woman aged 18-29 years in good health.

This clonotype came up a few times. The chain carries TRBV11-2 and TRBJ2-1; 14 nucleotides match TRBD2. V was clipped by 3 bases and J by 0 bases; unmatched bases: 4. CDR3 length: 18 amino acids. Germline CDR1 reads SGHAT; CDR2 reads FQNNGV. The CDR3 reads CASSLQGLAGASYNEQFF. In DNA form, the CDR3 reads TGTGCCAGCAGCTTGCAGGGACTAGCGGGGGCCTCCTACAATGAGCAGTTCTTC. Supplemented by reference TRBV11-2 and TRBJ2-1, the full variable domain reads EAGVAQSPRYKIIEKRQSVAFWCNPISGHATLYWYQQILGQGPKLLIQFQNNGVVDDSQLPKDRFSAERLKGVDSTLKIQPAKLEDSAVYLCASSLQGLAGASYNEQFFGPGTRLTVL.

This clonotype has more than one count but fewer than ten. This chain joins TRBV6-1 and TRBJ2-1; 13 bases line up with TRBD2. With 6 bases clipped from V and 5 bases from J, the junction kept 10 bases outside the gene matches. The CDR3 totals 17 residues. The germline gives CDR1 MNHNS, CDR2 SASEGT. The CDR3 DNA reads as TGTGCCAGCAGGCGTGAACCCGGACTAGCGGGAGACAATGAGCAGTTCTTC. Translated: CASRREPGLAGDNEQFF.